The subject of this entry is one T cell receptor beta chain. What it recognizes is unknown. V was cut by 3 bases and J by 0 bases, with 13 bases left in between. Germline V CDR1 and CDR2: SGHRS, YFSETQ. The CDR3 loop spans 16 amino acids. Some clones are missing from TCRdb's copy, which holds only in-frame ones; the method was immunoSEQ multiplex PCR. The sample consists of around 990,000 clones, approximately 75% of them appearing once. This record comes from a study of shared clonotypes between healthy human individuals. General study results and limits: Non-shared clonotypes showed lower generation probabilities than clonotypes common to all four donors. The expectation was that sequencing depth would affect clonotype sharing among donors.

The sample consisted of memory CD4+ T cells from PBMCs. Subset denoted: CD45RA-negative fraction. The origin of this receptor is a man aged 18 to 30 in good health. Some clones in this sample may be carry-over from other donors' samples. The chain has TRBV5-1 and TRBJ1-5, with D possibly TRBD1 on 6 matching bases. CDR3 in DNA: TGCGCCAGCAGCTGGGGGCCAGTTGATAGCAATCAGCCCCAGCATTTT. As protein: CASSWGPVDSNQPQHF.